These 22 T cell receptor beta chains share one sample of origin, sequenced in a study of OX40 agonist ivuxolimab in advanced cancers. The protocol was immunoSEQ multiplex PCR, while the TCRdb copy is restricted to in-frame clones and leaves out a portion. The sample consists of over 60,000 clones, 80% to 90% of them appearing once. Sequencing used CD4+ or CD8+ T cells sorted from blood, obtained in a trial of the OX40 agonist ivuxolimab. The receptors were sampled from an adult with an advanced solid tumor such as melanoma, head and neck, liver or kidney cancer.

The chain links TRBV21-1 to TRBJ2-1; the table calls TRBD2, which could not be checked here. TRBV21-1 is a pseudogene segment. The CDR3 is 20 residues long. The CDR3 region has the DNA TGTGCCAGCAGCAAAGCCCAGGGGGTCGTTATGAGCGGGGGAAACAATGAGCAGTTCTTC. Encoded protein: CASSKAQGVVMSGGNNEQFF.

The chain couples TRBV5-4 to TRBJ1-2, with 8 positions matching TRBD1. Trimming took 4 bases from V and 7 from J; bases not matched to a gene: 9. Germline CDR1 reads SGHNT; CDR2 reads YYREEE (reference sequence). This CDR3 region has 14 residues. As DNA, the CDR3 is TGTGCCAGCAGCCCGATACAGGGGGTGGGTGGCTACACCTTC. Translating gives CASSPIQGVGGYTF.

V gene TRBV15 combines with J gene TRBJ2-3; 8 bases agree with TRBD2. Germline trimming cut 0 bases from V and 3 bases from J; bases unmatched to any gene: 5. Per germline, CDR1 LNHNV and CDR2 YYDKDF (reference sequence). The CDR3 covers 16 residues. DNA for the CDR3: TGTGCCACCAGCAGAGATCGGCGGGGGGAGACAGATACGCAGTATTTT. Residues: CATSRDRRGETDTQYF.

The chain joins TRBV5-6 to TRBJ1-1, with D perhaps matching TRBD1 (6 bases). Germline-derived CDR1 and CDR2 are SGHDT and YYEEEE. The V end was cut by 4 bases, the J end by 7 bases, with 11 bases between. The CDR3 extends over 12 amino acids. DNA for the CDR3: TGTGCCAGCAGCCCCCTACAGGGTGAAGCTTTCTTT. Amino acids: CASSPLQGEAFF. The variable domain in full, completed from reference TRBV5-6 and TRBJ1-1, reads DAGVTQSPTHLIKTRGQQVTLRCSPKSGHDTVSWYQQALGQGPQFIFQYYEEEERQRGNFPDRFSGHQFPNYSSELNVNALLLGDSALYLCASSPLQGEAFFGQGTRLTVV.

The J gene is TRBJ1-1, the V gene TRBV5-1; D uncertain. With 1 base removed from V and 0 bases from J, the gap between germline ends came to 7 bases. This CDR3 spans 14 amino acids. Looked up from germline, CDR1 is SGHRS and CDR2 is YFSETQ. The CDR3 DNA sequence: TGCGCCAGCAGCTTGTCGGGAATGAACACTGAAGCTTTCTTT. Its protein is CASSLSGMNTEAFF.

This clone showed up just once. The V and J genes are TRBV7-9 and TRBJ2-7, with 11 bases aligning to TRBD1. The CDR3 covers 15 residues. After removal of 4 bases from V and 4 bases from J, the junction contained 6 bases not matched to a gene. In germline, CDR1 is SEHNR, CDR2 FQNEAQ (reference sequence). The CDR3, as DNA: TGTGCCAGCAGCTCCGGACAGGGGGCGTTTTACGAGCAGTACTTC. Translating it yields CASSSGQGAFYEQYF.

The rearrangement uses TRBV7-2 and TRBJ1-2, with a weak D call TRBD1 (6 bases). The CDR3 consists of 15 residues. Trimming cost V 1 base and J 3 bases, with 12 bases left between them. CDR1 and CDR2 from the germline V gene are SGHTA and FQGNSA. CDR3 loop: CASSLDPGDHYGYTF. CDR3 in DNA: TGTGCCAGCAGCTTAGACCCAGGGGATCACTATGGCTACACCTTC.

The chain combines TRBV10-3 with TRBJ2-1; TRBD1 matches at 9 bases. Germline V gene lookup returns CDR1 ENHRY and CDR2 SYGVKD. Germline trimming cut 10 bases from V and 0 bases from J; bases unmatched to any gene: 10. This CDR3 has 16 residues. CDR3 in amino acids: CATGQGIERSYNEQFF. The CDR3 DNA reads TGTGCCACGGGACAGGGTATTGAGCGCTCCTACAATGAGCAGTTCTTC.

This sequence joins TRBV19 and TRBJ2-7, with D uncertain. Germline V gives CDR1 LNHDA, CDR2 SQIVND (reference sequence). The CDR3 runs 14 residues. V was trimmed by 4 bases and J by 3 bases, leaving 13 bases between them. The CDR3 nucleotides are TGTGCCAGTAGTAGGGCAGGTGAGAGCTACGAGCAGTACTTC. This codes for CASSRAGESYEQYF.

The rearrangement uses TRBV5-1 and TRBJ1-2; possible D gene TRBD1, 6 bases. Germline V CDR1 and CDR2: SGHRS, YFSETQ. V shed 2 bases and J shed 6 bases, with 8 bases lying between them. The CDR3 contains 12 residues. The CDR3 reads CASSFDRNGYTF. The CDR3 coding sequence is TGCGCCAGCAGCTTTGACAGGAATGGCTACACCTTC.

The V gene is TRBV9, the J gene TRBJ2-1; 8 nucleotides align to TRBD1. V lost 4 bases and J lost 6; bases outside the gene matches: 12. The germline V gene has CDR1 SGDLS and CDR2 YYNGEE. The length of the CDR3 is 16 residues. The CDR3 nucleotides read TGTGCCAGCAGCCAAACTACTCAGGGGGCAGGCAATGAGCAGTTCTTC. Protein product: CASSQTTQGAGNEQFF.

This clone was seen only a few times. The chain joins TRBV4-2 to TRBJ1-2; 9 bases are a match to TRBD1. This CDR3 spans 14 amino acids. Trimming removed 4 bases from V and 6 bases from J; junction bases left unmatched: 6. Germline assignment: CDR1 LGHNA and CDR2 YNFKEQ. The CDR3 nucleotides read TGTGCCAGCAGCCTGACAGGGGGGAGTGATGGCTACACCTTC. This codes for CASSLTGGSDGYTF.

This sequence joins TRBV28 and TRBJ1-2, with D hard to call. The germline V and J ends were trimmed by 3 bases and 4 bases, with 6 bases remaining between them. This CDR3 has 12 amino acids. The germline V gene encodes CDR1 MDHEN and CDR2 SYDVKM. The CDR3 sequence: CASSLPFYGYTF. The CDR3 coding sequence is TGTGCCAGCAGTTTGCCATTCTATGGCTACACCTTC.

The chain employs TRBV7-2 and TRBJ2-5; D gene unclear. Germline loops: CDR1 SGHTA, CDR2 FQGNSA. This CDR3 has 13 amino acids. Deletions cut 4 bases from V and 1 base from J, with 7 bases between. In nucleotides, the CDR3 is TGTGCCAGCAGCTCACGGGTCCAAGAGACCCAGTACTTC. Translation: CASSSRVQETQYF.

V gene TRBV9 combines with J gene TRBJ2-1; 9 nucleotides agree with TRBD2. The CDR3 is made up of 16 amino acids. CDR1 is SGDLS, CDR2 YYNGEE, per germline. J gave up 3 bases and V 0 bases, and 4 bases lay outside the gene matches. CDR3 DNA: TGTGCCAGCAGCGTAGACCGGCGGGGGGGCTACAATGAGCAGTTCTTC. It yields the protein CASSVDRRGGYNEQFF.

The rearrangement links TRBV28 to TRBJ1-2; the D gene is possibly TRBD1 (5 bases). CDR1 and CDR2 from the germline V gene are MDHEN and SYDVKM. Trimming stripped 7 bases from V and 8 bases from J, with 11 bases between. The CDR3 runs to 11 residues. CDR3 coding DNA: TGTGCCAGCACCCAGGGCCTCGGCTACACCTTC. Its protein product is CASTQGLGYTF.

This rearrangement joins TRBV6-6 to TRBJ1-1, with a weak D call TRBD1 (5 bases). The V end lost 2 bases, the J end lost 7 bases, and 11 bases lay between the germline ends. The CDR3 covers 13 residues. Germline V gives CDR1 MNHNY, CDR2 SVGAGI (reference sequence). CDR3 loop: CASSYLRQGEAFF. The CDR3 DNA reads TGTGCCAGCAGTTACCTCAGGCAGGGTGAAGCTTTCTTT.

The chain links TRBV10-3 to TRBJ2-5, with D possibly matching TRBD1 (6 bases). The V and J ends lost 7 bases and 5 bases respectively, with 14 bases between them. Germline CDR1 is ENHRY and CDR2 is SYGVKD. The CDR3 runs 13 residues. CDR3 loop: CAIKQGEEETQYF. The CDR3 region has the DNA TGTGCCATCAAACAGGGAGAGGAGGAGACCCAGTACTTC.

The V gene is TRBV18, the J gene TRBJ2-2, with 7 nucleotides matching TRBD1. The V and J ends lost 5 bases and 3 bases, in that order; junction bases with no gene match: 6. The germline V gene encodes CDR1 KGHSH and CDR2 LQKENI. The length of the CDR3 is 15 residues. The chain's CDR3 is CASSTGQAYTGELFF. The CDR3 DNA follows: TGTGCCAGCTCAACCGGACAGGCGTACACCGGGGAGCTGTTTTTT.

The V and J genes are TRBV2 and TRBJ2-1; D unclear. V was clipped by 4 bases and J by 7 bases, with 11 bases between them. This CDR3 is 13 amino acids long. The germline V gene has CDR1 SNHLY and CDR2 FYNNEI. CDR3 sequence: CASSGDLGNEQFF. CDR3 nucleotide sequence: TGTGCCAGCAGTGGCGACTTGGGGAATGAGCAGTTCTTC.

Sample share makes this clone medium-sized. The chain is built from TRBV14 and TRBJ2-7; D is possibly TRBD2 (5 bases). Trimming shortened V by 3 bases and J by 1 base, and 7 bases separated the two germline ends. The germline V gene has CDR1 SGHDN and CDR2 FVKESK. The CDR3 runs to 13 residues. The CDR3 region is CASSHRDSYEQYF. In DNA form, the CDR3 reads TGTGCCAGCAGCCACCGGGATTCCTACGAGCAGTACTTC.

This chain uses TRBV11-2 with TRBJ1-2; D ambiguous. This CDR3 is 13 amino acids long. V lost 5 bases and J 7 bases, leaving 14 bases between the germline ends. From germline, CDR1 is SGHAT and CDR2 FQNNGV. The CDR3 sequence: CASSPAGRAGYTF. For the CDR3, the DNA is TGTGCCAGCAGCCCTGCTGGTCGGGCTGGCTACACCTTC.